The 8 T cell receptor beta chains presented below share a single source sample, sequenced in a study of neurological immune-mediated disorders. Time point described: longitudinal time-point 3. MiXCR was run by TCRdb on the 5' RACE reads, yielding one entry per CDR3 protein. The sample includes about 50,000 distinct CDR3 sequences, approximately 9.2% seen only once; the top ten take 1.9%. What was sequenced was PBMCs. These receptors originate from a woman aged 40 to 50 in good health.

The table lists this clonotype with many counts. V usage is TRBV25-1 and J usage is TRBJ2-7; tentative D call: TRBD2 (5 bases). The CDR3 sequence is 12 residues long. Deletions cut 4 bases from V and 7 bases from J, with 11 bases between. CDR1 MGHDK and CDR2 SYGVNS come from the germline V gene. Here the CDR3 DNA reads TGTGCCAGCAGTGGTGACTACTCAGAGCAGTACTTC. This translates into CASSGDYSEQYF.

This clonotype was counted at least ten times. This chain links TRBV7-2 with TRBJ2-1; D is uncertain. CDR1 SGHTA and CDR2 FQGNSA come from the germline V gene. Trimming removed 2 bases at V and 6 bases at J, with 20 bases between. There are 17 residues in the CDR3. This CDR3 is CASSLSPSATTRNEQFF. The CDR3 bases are TGTGCCAGCAGCTTATCCCCCTCGGCGACCACTCGCAATGAGCAGTTCTTC.

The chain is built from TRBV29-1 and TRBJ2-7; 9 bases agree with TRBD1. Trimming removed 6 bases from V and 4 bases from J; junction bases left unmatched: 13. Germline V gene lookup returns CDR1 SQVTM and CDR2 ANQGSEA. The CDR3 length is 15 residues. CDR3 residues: CSVSLDRGSKYEQYF. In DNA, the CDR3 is TGCAGCGTAAGCTTGGACAGGGGATCCAAGTACGAGCAGTACTTC.

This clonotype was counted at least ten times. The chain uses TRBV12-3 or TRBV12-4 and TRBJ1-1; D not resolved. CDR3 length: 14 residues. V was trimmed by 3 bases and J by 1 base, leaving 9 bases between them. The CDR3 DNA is TGTGCCAGCAGTTTGGGCCACCAGAACACTGAAGCTTTCTTT. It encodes CASSLGHQNTEAFF.

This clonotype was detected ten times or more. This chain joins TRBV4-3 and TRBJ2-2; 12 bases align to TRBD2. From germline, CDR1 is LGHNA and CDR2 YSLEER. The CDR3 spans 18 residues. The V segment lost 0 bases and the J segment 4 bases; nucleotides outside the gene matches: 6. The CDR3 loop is CASSQESTSGGGTGELFF. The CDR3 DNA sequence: TGCGCCAGCAGCCAAGAGTCGACTAGCGGGGGTGGCACCGGGGAGCTGTTTTTT.

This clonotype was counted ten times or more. CDR3 amino acids: CASSIVETQYF. The CDR3 DNA is TGTGCCAGCAGCATCGTTGAGACCCAGTACTTC. V usage is TRBV7-8 and J usage is TRBJ2-5; the D is unclear. The CDR3 runs to 11 residues. The germline CDR1 and CDR2 sequences are SGHVS and FQNEAQ. V lost 5 bases to trimming and J lost 5 bases, with 6 bases between them.

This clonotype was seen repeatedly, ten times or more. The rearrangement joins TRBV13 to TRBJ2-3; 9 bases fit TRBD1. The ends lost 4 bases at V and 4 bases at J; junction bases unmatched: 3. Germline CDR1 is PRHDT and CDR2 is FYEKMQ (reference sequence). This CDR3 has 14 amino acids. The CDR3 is CASSSQGAADTQYF. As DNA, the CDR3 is TGTGCCAGCAGCTCACAGGGGGCGGCAGATACGCAGTATTTT.

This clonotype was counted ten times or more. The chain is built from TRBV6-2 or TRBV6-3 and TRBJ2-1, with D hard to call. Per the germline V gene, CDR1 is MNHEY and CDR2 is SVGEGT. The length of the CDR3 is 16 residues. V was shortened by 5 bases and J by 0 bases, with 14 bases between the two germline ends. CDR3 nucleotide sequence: TGTGCCAGCAGTCTCACCGGGTTTAGCTCCTACAATGAGCAGTTCTTC. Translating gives CASSLTGFSSYNEQFF.